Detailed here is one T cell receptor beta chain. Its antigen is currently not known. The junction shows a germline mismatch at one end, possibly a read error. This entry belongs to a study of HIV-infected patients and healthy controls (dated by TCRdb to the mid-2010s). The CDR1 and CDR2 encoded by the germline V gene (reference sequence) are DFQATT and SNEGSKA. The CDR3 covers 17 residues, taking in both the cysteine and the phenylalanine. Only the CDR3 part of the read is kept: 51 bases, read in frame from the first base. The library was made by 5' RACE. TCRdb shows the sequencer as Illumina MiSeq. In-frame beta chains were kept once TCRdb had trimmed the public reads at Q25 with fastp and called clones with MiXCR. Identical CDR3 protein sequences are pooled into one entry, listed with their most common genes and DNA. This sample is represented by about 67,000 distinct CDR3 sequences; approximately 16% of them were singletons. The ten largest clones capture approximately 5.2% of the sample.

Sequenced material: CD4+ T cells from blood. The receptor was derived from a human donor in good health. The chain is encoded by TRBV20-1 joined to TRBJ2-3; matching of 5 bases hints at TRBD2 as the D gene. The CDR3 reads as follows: CSTRDQGGYRSTDTQYF. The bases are TGCAGTACTAGAGATCAAGGCGGGTATAGGAGCACAGATACGCAGTATTTT.